This T cell receptor beta chain is from a study of blood T cell repertoires in COVID-19. The wider study: Researchers got acute and convalescent COVID-19 samples from the United States, Italy and Spain. T cells, B-cell-depleted T cells, or PBMCs provided the cDNA or gDNA that served as material.

Generated by immunoSEQ multiplex PCR, the TCRdb table keeps only in-frame clones and is missing some. The sample yields approximately 69,000 clones, 70% to 90% seen once. CDR1 and CDR2 from the germline V gene are MNHNY and SVGAGI (reference sequence). The CDR3 runs 14 residues. J gave up 2 bases and V 7 bases, and 7 bases lay outside the gene matches. V usage is TRBV6-6 and J usage is TRBJ1-2, with 7 bases lining up with TRBD1. The clonotype comes from a human donor in a cohort sampled during active COVID-19. The sample taken for sequencing was peripheral blood. CDR3 DNA sequence: TGTGCCAGCACCGACAAGACAGGGAACTATGGCTACACCTTC. It encodes CASTDKTGNYGYTF.